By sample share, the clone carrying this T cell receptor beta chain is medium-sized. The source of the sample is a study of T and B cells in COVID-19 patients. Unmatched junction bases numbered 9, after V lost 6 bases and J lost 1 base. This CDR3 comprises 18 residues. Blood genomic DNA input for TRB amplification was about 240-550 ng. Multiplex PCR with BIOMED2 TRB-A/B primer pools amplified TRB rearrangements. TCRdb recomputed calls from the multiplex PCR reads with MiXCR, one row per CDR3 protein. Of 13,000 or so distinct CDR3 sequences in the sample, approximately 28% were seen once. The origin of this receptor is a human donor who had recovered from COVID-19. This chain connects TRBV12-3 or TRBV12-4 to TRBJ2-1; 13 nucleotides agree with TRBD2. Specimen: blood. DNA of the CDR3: TGTGCCAGCAGAGGACTAGCGGGAGTGGGGCGTTCCTACAATGAGCAGTTCTTC. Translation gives CASRGLAGVGRSYNEQFF.